This T cell receptor (beta chain) appears in the sequencing data of a study of PD-L1 blockade in urothelial cancer. Looking at the study overall: Patients went on atezolizumab in 2014, receiving 1,200 mg intravenously every 3 weeks. Analyzed time points were 3 weeks (second dose) and 6 weeks after therapy began.

CDR3 length: 17 amino acids. By share, this clone ranks as medium-sized. Its specificity is not known. The data were produced by immunoSEQ multiplex PCR, yet TCRdb's version contains in-frame clones alone and is incomplete. The table has some 65,000 clones, approximately 80% seen once. Study-level findings and limits: Stronger expansion of tumor-associated clones in blood at 3 weeks distinguished durable-benefit patients.

As for time point: pretreatment peripheral blood. Patients' urothelial carcinoma was locally advanced or metastatic. The chain combines TRBV21-1 with TRBJ1-4; TRBD1 reflects the table's D call only, with no check against the DNA. TRBV21-1 is reported as a pseudogene. The sequencing here drew on PBMCs, taken around atezolizumab (anti-PD-L1) treatment. This sequence was found in a man between 70 and 80 years old with urothelial cancer. The CDR3 reads CASSKEVRGVTNEKLFF. CDR3 coding DNA: TGTGCCAGCAGCAAAGAGGTCAGGGGTGTCACTAATGAAAAACTGTTTTTT.